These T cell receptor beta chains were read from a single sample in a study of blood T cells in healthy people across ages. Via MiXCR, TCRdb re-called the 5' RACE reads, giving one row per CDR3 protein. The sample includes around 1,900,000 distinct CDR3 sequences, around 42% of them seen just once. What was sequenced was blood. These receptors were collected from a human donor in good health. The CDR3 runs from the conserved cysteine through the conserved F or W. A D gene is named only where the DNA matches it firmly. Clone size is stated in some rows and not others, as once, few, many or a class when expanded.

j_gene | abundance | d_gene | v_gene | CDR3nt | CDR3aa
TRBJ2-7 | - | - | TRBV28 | TGTGCCAGCACCTCTGTTGAGACACGATACGAGCAGTACTTC | CASTSVETRYEQYF
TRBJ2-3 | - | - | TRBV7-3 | TGTGCCAGCAGCCAAGGACTGGTCACAGATGCGCAGTATTTT | CASSQGLVTDAQYF
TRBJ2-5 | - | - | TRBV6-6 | TGTGCCAGCAGTTACTCCGCTGACCTGGAGACCCAGTACTTC | CASSYSADLETQYF
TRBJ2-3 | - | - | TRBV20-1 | TGCAGTGCAACTGGGTGGGCGGTTCGAGATACGCAGTATTTT | CSATGWAVRDTQYF
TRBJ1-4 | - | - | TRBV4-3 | TGCGCCAGCAGCCGGCGTACAGGGCGGGATGAAAAACTGTTTTTT | CASSRRTGRDEKLFF
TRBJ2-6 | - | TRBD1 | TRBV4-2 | TGTGCCAGCAGCCACGGACTGACAGGGGGCGCATCTGGGGCCAACGTCCTGACTTTC | CASSHGLTGGASGANVLTF
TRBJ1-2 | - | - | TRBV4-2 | TGTGCCAGCAGCCAAACAACAGGACAGCCTCTTAACTATGGCTACACCTTC | CASSQTTGQPLNYGYTF
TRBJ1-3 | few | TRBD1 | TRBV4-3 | TGCGCCAGCAGCCAAGATAGGGGGCTGGGAAACACCATATATTTT | CASSQDRGLGNTIYF
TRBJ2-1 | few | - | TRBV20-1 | TGCAGTGCTATAGGGGACAACCGTTTACTACGGGGGGAGCAGTTCTTC | CSAIGDNRLLRGEQFF
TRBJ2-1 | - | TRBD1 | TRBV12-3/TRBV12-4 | TGTGCCAGCAGTTTAGAGGGGGCGCATGAGAATGAGCAGTTCTTC | CASSLEGAHENEQFF
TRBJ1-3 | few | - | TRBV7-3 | TGTGCCAGCAGCTCCTACTCCGCCGGCACCATATATTTT | CASSSYSAGTIYF
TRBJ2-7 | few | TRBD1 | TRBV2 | TGTGCCAGCACCGGGACAGGGATCCCCTACGAGCAGTACTTC | CASTGTGIPYEQYF
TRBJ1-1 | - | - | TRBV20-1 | TGCAGTGCTAGTTGGACGCCTGTGAACACTGAAGCTTTCTTT | CSASWTPVNTEAFF
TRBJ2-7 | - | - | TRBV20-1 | TGCAGTGCTAACAGGGACTACGAGCAGTACTTC | CSANRDYEQYF
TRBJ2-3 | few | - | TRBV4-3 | TGCGCCAGCAGCCAGAGGACGGGGACAAGCTACACAGATACGCAGTATTTT | CASSQRTGTSYTDTQYF
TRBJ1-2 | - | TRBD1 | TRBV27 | TGTGCCAGCAGTTCCCCCGGGACAGGGGGACTATATGGCTACACCTTC | CASSSPGTGGLYGYTF
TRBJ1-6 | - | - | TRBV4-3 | TGCGCCAGCAGCCAAGCGCGCAATTCACCCCTCCACTTT | CASSQARNSPLHF
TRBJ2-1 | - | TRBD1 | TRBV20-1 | TGCAGTGCTAGGGGATCCGGGACAGGAGTCTACAATGAGCAGTTCTTC | CSARGSGTGVYNEQFF
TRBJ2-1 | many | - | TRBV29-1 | TGCAGCGTTGAACAGTACAATGAGCAGTTCTTC | CSVEQYNEQFF
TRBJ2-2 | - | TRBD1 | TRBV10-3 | TGTGCCATCAGTACCACAGGGGACACCGGGGAGCTGTTTTTT | CAISTTGDTGELFF
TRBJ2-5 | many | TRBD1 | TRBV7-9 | TGTGCCAGCAGCCGGGAAGGGGGCGTCGGAGGAGAGACCCAGTACTTC | CASSREGGVGGETQYF
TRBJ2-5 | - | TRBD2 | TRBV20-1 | TGCAGTGCTAGTGGAGGTCCGGGACGGGAGGAAGAGACCCAGTACTTC | CSASGGPGREEETQYF
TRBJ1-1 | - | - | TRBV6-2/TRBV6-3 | TGTGCCAGCAGTTACGATCGAGGAGGGGACACTGAAGCTTTCTTT | CASSYDRGGDTEAFF
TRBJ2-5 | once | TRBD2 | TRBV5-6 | TGTGCCAGCAGCTTAAGGAGAGGACTAGCGGGGGGCCGGCAAGAGACCCAGTACTTC | CASSLRRGLAGGRQETQYF
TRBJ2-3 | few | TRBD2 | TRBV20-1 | TGCAGTGCTAGAGCCGGGACTAGCGGGGCTAGCACAGATACGCAGTATTTT | CSARAGTSGASTDTQYF
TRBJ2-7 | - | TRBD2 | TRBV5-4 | TGTGCCAGCAGTTATACAACTAGCGGGGGGGTCTACAAGCAGTACTTC | CASSYTTSGGVYKQYF
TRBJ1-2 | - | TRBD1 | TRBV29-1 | TGCAGCGTTATCGTTCGACAGGGGAACGGCTACACCTTC | CSVIVRQGNGYTF
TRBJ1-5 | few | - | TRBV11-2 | TGTGCCAGCAGCCCCGGGACGTATAGCAATCAGCCCCAGCATTTT | CASSPGTYSNQPQHF
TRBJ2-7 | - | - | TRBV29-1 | TGCAGCGTTCGGGGCCGAGTGGGCTCCTACGAGCAGTACTTC | CSVRGRVGSYEQYF
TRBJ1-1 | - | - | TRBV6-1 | TGTGCCAGCAGTGAGACGACAGGATGGACTGAAGCTTTCTTT | CASSETTGWTEAFF
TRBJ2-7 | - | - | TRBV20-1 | TGCAGTGCCAGAGGGCAGGCTAACCACGAGCAGTACTTC | CSARGQANHEQYF
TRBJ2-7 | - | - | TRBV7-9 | TGTGCCAGCAGCTTTTCCGGGGCTCTCGAGCAGTACTTC | CASSFSGALEQYF
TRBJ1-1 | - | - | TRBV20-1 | TGCAGTGCTACCCCTTCGGTCAGAATGAACACTGAAGCTTTCTTT | CSATPSVRMNTEAFF
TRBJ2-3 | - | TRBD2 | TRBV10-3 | TGTGCCATCGCGAGACTAGCGGGTACAGATACGCAGTATTTT | CAIARLAGTDTQYF
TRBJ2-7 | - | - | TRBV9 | TGTGCCAGCAGCCCGGACTATGGCGGGTCCTACGAGCAGTACTTC | CASSPDYGGSYEQYF
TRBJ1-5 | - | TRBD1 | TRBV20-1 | TGCAGTGCTAGAGATGGAATTGGGACAGGGAGTCAGCCCCAGCATTTT | CSARDGIGTGSQPQHF
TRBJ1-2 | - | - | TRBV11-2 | TGTGCCAGCAGCTTAGTTTCTTCAAATGGCTACACCTTC | CASSLVSSNGYTF
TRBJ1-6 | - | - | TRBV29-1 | TGCAGCGTTAGGGACTCCTATAATTCACCCCTCCACTTT | CSVRDSYNSPLHF
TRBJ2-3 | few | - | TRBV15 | TGTGCCACCAGCAGAGACGTGCTAGATACGCAGTATTTT | CATSRDVLDTQYF
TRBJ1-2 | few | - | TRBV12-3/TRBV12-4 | TGTGCCAGCAGTTTAGGGAGGGGCCAGGCTGGCTACACCTTC | CASSLGRGQAGYTF
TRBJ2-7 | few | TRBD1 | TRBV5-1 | TGCGCCAGCACCTGGACAGGGTACTCCTACGAGCAGTACTTC | CASTWTGYSYEQYF
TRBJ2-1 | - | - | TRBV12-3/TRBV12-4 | TGTGCCAGCAGTCCCTCGGCCGGGACTCCTAGTTACAATGAGCAGTTCTTC | CASSPSAGTPSYNEQFF
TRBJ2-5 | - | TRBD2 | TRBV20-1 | TGCAGTGCTTCTAGCGGGGGAACGGAGACCCAGTACTTC | CSASSGGTETQYF
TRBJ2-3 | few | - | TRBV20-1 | TGCAGTGCTAGCCCCTACGGGGCGTCCCCCAGCACAGATACGCAGTATTTT | CSASPYGASPSTDTQYF
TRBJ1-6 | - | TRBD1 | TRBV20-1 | TGCAGTGCTAGAGTTGGAGGGACAGGCAATTCACCCCTCCACTTT | CSARVGGTGNSPLHF
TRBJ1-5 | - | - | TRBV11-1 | TGTGCCAGCAGCGAACAGGGACTGGCTCATCAGCCCCAGCATTTT | CASSEQGLAHQPQHF
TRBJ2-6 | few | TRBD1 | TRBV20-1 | TGCAGTGCAGCACAGGGGACTGGGGCCAACGTCCTGACTTTC | CSAAQGTGANVLTF